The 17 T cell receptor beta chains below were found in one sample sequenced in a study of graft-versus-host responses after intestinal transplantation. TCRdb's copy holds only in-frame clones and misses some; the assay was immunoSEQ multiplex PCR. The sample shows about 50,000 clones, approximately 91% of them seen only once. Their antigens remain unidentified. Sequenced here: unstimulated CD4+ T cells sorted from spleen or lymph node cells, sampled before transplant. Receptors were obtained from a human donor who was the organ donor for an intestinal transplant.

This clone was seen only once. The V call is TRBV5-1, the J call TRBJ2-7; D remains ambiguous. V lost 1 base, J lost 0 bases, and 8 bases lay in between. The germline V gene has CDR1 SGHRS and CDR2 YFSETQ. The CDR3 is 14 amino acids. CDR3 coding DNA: TGCGCCAGCAGCTTGTGGTCGAACTCCTACGAGCAGTACTTC. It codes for CASSLWSNSYEQYF. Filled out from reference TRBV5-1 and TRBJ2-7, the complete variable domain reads KAGVTQTPRYLIKTRGQQVTLSCSPISGHRSVSWYQQTPGQGLQFLFEYFSETQRNKGNFPGRFSGRQFSNSRSEMNVSTLELGDSALYLCASSLWSNSYEQYFGPGTRLTVT.

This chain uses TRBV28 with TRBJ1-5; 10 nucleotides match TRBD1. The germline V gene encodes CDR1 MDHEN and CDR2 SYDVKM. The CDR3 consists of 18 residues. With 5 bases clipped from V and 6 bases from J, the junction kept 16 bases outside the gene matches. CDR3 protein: CASSTTVPRDRGSQPQHF. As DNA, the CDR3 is TGTGCCAGCAGTACTACTGTTCCCCGGGACAGGGGAAGTCAGCCCCAGCATTTT.

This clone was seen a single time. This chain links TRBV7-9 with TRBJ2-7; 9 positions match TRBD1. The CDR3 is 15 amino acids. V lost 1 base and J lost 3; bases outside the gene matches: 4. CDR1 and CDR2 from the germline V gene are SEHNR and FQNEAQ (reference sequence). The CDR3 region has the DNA TGTGCCAGCAGCTTAGTAGGGACAGGGCACTACGAGCAGTACTTC. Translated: CASSLVGTGHYEQYF.

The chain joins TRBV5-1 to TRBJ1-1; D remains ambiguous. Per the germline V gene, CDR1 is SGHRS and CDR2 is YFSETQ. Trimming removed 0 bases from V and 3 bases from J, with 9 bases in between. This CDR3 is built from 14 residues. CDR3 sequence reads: CASSLAQEDTEAFF. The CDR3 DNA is TGCGCCAGCAGCTTGGCCCAAGAGGACACTGAAGCTTTCTTT. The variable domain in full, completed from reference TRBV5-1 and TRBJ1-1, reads KAGVTQTPRYLIKTRGQQVTLSCSPISGHRSVSWYQQTPGQGLQFLFEYFSETQRNKGNFPGRFSGRQFSNSRSEMNVSTLELGDSALYLCASSLAQEDTEAFFGQGTRLTVV.

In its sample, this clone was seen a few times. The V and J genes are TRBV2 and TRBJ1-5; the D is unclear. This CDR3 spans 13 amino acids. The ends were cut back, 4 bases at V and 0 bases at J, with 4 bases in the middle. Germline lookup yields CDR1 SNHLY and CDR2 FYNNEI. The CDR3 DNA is TGTGCCAGCAGTGGGGATAGCAATCAGCCCCAGCATTTT. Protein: CASSGDSNQPQHF.

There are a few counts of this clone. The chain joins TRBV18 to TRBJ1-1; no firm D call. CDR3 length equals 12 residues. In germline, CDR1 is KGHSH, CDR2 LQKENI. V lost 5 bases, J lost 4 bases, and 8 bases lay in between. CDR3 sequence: CASSTKGTEAFF. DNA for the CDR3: TGTGCCAGCTCAACAAAAGGCACTGAAGCTTTCTTT.

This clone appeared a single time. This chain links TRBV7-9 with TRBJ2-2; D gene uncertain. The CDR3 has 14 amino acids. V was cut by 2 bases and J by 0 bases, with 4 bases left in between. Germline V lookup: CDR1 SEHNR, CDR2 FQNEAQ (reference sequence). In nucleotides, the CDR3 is TGTGCCAGCAGCTTACTAGCGAACACCGGGGAGCTGTTTTTT. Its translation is CASSLLANTGELFF.

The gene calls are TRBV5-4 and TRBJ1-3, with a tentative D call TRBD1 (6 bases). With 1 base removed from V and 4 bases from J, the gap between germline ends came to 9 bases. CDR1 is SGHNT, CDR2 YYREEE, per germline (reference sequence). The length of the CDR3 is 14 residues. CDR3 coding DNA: TGTGCCAGCAGCTTGCCAGGGGCCGGAAACACCATATATTTT. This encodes CASSLPGAGNTIYF.

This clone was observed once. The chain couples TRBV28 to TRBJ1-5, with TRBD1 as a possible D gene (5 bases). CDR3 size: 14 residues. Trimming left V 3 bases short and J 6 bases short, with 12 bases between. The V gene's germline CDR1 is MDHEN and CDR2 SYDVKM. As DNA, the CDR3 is TGTGCCAGCAGTTTTAGGAGGGGAGGTCAGCCCCAGCATTTT. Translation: CASSFRRGGQPQHF.

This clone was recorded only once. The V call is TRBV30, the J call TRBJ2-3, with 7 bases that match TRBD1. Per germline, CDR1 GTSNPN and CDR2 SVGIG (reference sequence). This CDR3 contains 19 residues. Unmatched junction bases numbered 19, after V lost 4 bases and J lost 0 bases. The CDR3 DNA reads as TGTGCCTGGAACCCGGACAGGACTCTAAAGGGGGTTAGCACAGATACGCAGTATTTT. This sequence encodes CAWNPDRTLKGVSTDTQYF.

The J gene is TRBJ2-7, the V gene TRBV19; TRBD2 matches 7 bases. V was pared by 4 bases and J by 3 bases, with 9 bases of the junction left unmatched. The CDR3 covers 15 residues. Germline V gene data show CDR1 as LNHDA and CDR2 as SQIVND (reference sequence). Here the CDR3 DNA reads TGTGCCAGTAGTACGGTAAAAGCGGGGAGCTACGAGCAGTACTTC. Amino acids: CASSTVKAGSYEQYF. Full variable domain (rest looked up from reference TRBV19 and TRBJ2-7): DGGITQSPKYLFRKEGQNVTLSCEQNLNHDAMYWYRQDPGQGLRLIYYSQIVNDFQKGDIAEGYSVSREKKESFPLTVTSAQKNPTAFYLCASSTVKAGSYEQYFGPGTRLTVT.

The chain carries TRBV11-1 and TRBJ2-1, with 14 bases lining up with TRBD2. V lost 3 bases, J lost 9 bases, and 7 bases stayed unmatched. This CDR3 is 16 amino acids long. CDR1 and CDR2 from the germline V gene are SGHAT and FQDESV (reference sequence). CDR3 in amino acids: CASSFPTSGRAVEQFF. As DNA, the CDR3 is TGTGCCAGCAGCTTCCCGACTAGCGGGAGGGCCGTTGAGCAGTTCTTC.

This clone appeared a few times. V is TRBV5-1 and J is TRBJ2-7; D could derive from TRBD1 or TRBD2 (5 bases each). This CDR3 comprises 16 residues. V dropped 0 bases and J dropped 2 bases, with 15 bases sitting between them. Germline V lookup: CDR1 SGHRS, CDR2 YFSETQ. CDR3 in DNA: TGCGCCAGCAGCTTGGGTCTACAGAGAGGGGCCTACGAGCAGTACTTC. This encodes CASSLGLQRGAYEQYF.

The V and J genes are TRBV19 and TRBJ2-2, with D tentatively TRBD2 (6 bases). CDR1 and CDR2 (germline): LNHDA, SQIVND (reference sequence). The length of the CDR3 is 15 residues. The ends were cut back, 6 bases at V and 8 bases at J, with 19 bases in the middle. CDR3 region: CASRPGLLLGGELFF. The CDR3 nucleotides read TGTGCCAGTAGGCCGGGACTCTTACTAGGTGGGGAGCTGTTTTTT.

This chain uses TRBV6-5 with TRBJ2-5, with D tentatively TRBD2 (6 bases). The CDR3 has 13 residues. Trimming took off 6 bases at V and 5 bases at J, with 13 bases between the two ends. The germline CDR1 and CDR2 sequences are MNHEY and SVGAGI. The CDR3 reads CASRGGGRETQYF. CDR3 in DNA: TGTGCCAGCAGGGGTGGAGGGAGGGAGACCCAGTACTTC.

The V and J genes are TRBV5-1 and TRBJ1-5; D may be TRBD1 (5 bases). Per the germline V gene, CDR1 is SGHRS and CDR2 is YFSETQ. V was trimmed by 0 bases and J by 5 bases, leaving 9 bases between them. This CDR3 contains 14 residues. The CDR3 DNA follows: TGCGCCAGCAGCTTGGATGGGGGGGATCAGCCCCAGCATTTT. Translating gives CASSLDGGDQPQHF.

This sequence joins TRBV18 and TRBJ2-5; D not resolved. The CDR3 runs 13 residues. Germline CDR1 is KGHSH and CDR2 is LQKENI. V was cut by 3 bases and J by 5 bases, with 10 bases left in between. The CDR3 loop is CASSPSRLETQYF. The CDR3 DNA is TGTGCCAGCTCACCTTCACGGTTGGAGACCCAGTACTTC.